This T cell receptor beta chain was sequenced for a study of cytomegalovirus exposure and HLA in healthy donors. Across the study: An earlier analysis identified 120 million or so unique TCR beta sequences in about 179 million T cells.

Germline V lookup: CDR1 SNHLY, CDR2 FYNNEI. This CDR3 region has 13 residues. Trimming removed 3 bases from V and 4 bases from J, with 9 bases in between. Researchers ran the PCR with 60 Vbeta and 13 Jbeta primers. Sequenced by immunoSEQ multiplex PCR; TCRdb stores in-frame clones only, minus some. The table shows approximately 210,000 clones, with around 75% occurring only once. Sequencing was carried out using PBMCs. This TCR derives from a male donor in good health and CMV-seropositive. This sequence joins TRBV2 and TRBJ2-5, with unresolved D. The CDR3 protein is CASSDRWAETQYF. CDR3 DNA sequence: TGTGCCAGCAGTGATAGGTGGGCAGAGACCCAGTACTTC.